This paragraph reports one T cell receptor beta chain. Its target is unknown. This sample is drawn from a study of OX40 agonist ivuxolimab in advanced cancers. Overall study findings and caveats: Individuals who were partial responders at 0.1-3.0 mg/kg had clonal expansion that ranked among the lowest.

Method: immunoSEQ multiplex PCR; TCRdb's copy keeps in-frame clones and lacks some. The data contain tens of thousands of clones, around nine tenths of them singletons. V was pared by 4 bases and J by 2 bases, with 12 bases of the junction left unmatched. Germline V gene sequence: CDR1 SGHAT, CDR2 FQNNGV. This CDR3 region has 17 residues. The material sequenced was CD4+ or CD8+ T cells sorted from blood, taken in a trial of the OX40 agonist ivuxolimab. The J gene is TRBJ2-3, the V gene TRBV11-2; 7 bases agree with TRBD2. This sequence was found in an adult with an advanced solid tumor such as melanoma, head and neck, liver or kidney cancer. For the CDR3, the DNA is TGTGCCAGCAGCTCGCGTAGGGCTAGCGGAATCACAGATACGCAGTATTTT. Protein sequence: CASSSRRASGITDTQYF. The variable domain in full, completed from reference TRBV11-2 and TRBJ2-3, reads EAGVAQSPRYKIIEKRQSVAFWCNPISGHATLYWYQQILGQGPKLLIQFQNNGVVDDSQLPKDRFSAERLKGVDSTLKIQPAKLEDSAVYLCASSSRRASGITDTQYFGPGTRLTVL.